Listed here are 23 T cell receptor beta chains from one sample, sequenced in a study of blood T cell repertoires in COVID-19. The protocol was immunoSEQ multiplex PCR, while the TCRdb copy is restricted to in-frame clones and leaves out a portion. Counted here are fewer than 250,000 clones, 92% occurring once; the ten biggest clones make up around 1.2%. The specimen was peripheral blood. These receptors were taken from a man aged 25 to 45 with acute or convalescent COVID-19.

V gene TRBV3-1 (or the pseudogene TRBV3-2) combines with J gene TRBJ2-7; D uncertain. Trimming removed 1 base from V and 5 bases from J, with 12 bases in between. In germline, CDR1 is LGHDT, CDR2 YNNKEL (reference sequence). The CDR3 is made up of 14 amino acids. The CDR3 loop is CASSQVDGLDEQYF. The CDR3 DNA is TGTGCCAGCAGCCAAGTCGATGGCCTGGACGAGCAGTACTTC.

V gene TRBV18 combines with J gene TRBJ1-4; D not certain. The length of the CDR3 is 13 residues. With 6 bases removed from V and 0 bases from J, the gap between germline ends came to 5 bases. Germline assignment: CDR1 KGHSH and CDR2 LQKENI. CDR3 coding DNA: TGTGCCAGCTCTCCTGCAACTAATGAAAAACTGTTTTTT. This gives the protein CASSPATNEKLFF.

This clone was seen a handful of times. The chain is built from TRBV7-9 and TRBJ1-2, with D perhaps TRBD1 (5 bases). The V end was cut by 3 bases, the J end by 8 bases, with 19 bases between. CDR1 and CDR2 from the germline V gene are SEHNR and FQNEAQ (reference sequence). The CDR3 covers 15 residues. The CDR3 DNA is TGTGCCAGCAGCTTCGTTGTTACAGGCCCTAGGGGCTACACCTTC. Encoded protein: CASSFVVTGPRGYTF.

The chain recombines TRBV7-3 with TRBJ2-3, with 7 bases lining up with TRBD2. V was clipped by 4 bases and J by 1 base; unmatched bases: 5. The CDR3 loop spans 15 amino acids. CDR1 is SGHTA, CDR2 FQGTGA, per germline. The CDR3 is CASSSGGFGTDTQYF. The CDR3 DNA reads as TGTGCCAGCAGCTCCGGGGGGTTTGGCACAGATACGCAGTATTTT.

The chain couples TRBV5-1 to TRBJ2-7; TRBD2 is a possible D gene (6 bases). V lost 2 bases and J 2 bases, leaving 14 bases between the germline ends. Germline loops: CDR1 SGHRS, CDR2 YFSETQ. The CDR3 covers 15 residues. Written as DNA, the CDR3 is TGCGCCAGCAGCTTTGGGCTAGCGACCACCTACGAGCAGTACTTC. Amino acids: CASSFGLATTYEQYF.

The rearrangement uses TRBV27 and TRBJ2-7; 10 bases agree with TRBD2. Losses at the gene ends were 3 bases for V and 12 bases for J; bases not matched to a gene: 8. Germline V lookup: CDR1 MNHEY, CDR2 SMNVEV (reference sequence). The CDR3 is made up of 13 amino acids. CDR3 sequence reads: CASSFELAGTRYF. CDR3 nucleotide sequence: TGTGCCAGCAGTTTCGAACTAGCGGGAACCCGGTACTTC.

The chain couples TRBV27 to TRBJ1-6; possibly TRBD1 for D (6 bases). CDR3 length: 14 amino acids. V lost 3 bases, J lost 6 bases, and 9 bases lay in between. Per the germline V gene, CDR1 is MNHEY and CDR2 is SMNVEV (reference sequence). In DNA, the CDR3 is TGTGCCAGCAGTTTCCGGGACACTAATTCACCCCTCCACTTT. Its translation is CASSFRDTNSPLHF.

This chain links TRBV14 with TRBJ2-1, with 8 bases that match TRBD2. V was pared by 4 bases and J by 8 bases, with 16 bases of the junction left unmatched. The V gene's germline CDR1 is SGHDN and CDR2 FVKESK. The CDR3 is 17 amino acids. CDR3 protein: CASSRPLGGGGNDEQFF. In DNA form, the CDR3 reads TGTGCCAGCAGCCGACCCCTCGGGGGGGGCGGTAATGATGAGCAGTTCTTC.

The CDR3 nucleotides read TGCGCCAGCAGCCACGGACAGGGGAGGGGATGGACAGATACGCAGTATTTT. As protein: CASSHGQGRGWTDTQYF. The chain is built from TRBV4-1 and TRBJ2-3, with 9 nucleotides matching TRBD1. Germline trimming cut 3 bases from V and 3 bases from J; bases unmatched to any gene: 10. The CDR3 spans 17 residues. Germline V gene lookup returns CDR1 MGHRA and CDR2 YSYEKL.

This clone has only one observation. This chain connects TRBV11-3 to TRBJ1-1; TRBD1 might be the D (5 bases). Germline CDR1 is SGHNT and CDR2 is YENEEA. CDR3 length: 14 residues. With 3 bases removed from V and 5 bases from J, the gap between germline ends came to 13 bases. The CDR3 region has the DNA TGTGCCAGCAGCTTCGGGGGATCAAGGACTGAAGCTTTCTTT. It is translated as CASSFGGSRTEAFF. The whole variable domain, remainder taken from reference TRBV11-3 and TRBJ1-1, is EAGVVQSPRYKIIEKKQPVAFWCNPISGHNTLYWYLQNLGQGPELLIRYENEEAVDDSQLPKDRFSAERLKGVDSTLKIQPAELGDSAVYLCASSFGGSRTEAFFGQGTRLTVV.

The chain links TRBV19 to TRBJ1-5; possibly TRBD1 for D (5 bases). Looked up from germline, CDR1 is LNHDA and CDR2 is SQIVND (reference sequence). Trimming took 4 bases from V and 7 from J, leaving 17 bases between them. This CDR3 contains 15 residues. The CDR3 DNA reads TGTGCCAGTAGTACCGACTGGGGGGGTAGGCAGCCCCAGCATTTT. Amino acids: CASSTDWGGRQPQHF.

The chain links TRBV18 to TRBJ2-4; 7 bases are a match to TRBD1. This CDR3 has 16 amino acids. V lost 4 bases to trimming and J lost 7 bases; unmatched junction nucleotides: 13. CDR1 KGHSH and CDR2 LQKENI come from the germline V gene. CDR3 amino acids: CASSQNEGQLGNIQYF. CDR3 nucleotides: TGTGCCAGCTCACAGAACGAGGGACAGCTAGGGAACATTCAGTACTTC.

V gene TRBV13 combines with J gene TRBJ1-4; D ambiguous. Trimming removed 5 bases at V and 5 bases at J, with 9 bases between. The length of the CDR3 is 13 residues. The germline gives CDR1 PRHDT, CDR2 FYEKMQ (reference sequence). The CDR3 sequence: CASSQEQNEKLFF. The CDR3 nucleotides read TGTGCCAGCAGCCAGGAACAGAATGAAAAACTGTTTTTT.

The chain has TRBV9 and TRBJ2-1, with TRBD1 matching over 11 bases. Germline values: CDR1 SGDLS, CDR2 YYNGEE. Trimming removed 3 bases from V and 7 bases from J; junction bases left unmatched: 6. CDR3 length: 15 amino acids. CDR3 in DNA: TGTGCCAGCAGCGCCCGGACAGGGGGCTGGAATGAGCAGTTCTTC. Its translation is CASSARTGGWNEQFF.

This chain links TRBV13 with TRBJ2-1, with TRBD2 matching 7 bases. Germline CDR1 PRHDT, CDR2 FYEKMQ (reference sequence). This CDR3 contains 15 residues. The junction had 7 bases not matched to a gene; V was cut back by 5 bases and J by 3 bases. CDR3: CASSEGTNHYNEQFF. The DNA of the CDR3 is TGTGCCAGCAGCGAAGGGACTAACCACTACAATGAGCAGTTCTTC.

The rearrangement joins TRBV5-4 to TRBJ2-6; no firm D call. Trimming took off 3 bases at V and 0 bases at J, with 10 bases between the two ends. The CDR3 consists of 16 residues. Germline V gene data show CDR1 as SGHNT and CDR2 as YYREEE (reference sequence). As DNA, the CDR3 is TGTGCCAGCAGCTCCATTATGAGCTCTGGGGCCAACGTCCTGACTTTC. Its protein product is CASSSIMSSGANVLTF.

This sequence joins TRBV3-1 (or the pseudogene TRBV3-2) and TRBJ2-1; 8 positions match TRBD2. In germline, CDR1 is LGHDT, CDR2 YNNKEL (reference sequence). Germline trimming cut 3 bases from V and 3 bases from J; bases unmatched to any gene: 7. This CDR3 contains 16 residues. CDR3 region: CASSHQPRGGYNEQFF. The DNA for the CDR3 is TGTGCCAGCAGCCACCAACCCCGGGGGGGCTACAATGAGCAGTTCTTC.

V usage is TRBV24-1 and J usage is TRBJ2-5; 10 nucleotides line up with TRBD1. The trim removed 3 bases at V and 3 bases at J, leaving 9 bases unmatched. The germline V gene has CDR1 KGHDR and CDR2 SFDVKD. The CDR3 has 17 residues. CDR3 sequence: CATSDRHPGQGKETQYF. CDR3 DNA sequence: TGTGCCACCAGTGATAGGCACCCGGGACAGGGGAAAGAGACCCAGTACTTC.

A single count supports this clone. The rearrangement joins TRBV10-3 to TRBJ1-2; 10 bases agree with TRBD1. The CDR3 is made up of 15 amino acids. With 6 bases clipped from V and 7 bases from J, the junction kept 11 bases outside the gene matches. Germline V gene data show CDR1 as ENHRY and CDR2 as SYGVKD. Here the CDR3 DNA reads TGTGCCATCAGCGAACAGACAGGGGGCGCTTTTGGCTACACCTTC. As protein: CAISEQTGGAFGYTF.

The chain recombines TRBV28 with TRBJ2-3; no definite D call. V lost 3 bases and J 3 bases, leaving 10 bases between the germline ends. The CDR3 covers 14 residues. From germline, CDR1 is MDHEN and CDR2 SYDVKM. CDR3 in amino acids: CASSFGALTDTQYF. The CDR3 DNA reads TGTGCCAGCAGTTTTGGAGCACTGACAGATACGCAGTATTTT.

This chain uses TRBV7-3 with TRBJ2-5; 14 nucleotides align to TRBD2. The CDR3 runs 19 residues. Germline CDR1 SGHTA, CDR2 FQGTGA. Trimming took 2 bases from V and 4 from J; bases not matched to a gene: 12. The CDR3 DNA reads as TGTGCCAGCAGCTTACCTCCAGGGACTAGCGGGGGTTCTAGAGAGACCCAGTACTTC. This translates into CASSLPPGTSGGSRETQYF.

The rearrangement links TRBV2 to TRBJ2-2; 7 bases are shared with TRBD2. Germline-derived CDR1 and CDR2 are SNHLY and FYNNEI. This CDR3 is 15 amino acids long. The ends lost 2 bases at V and 4 bases at J; junction bases unmatched: 4. The CDR3 DNA is TGTGCCAGCAGTGAAACGGGAGGTCGCACCGGGGAGCTGTTTTTT. Its translation: CASSETGGRTGELFF.

This clone was detected once. The chain combines TRBV12-3 or TRBV12-4 with TRBJ1-3; D is unresolved. The CDR3 is 13 amino acids. Trimming left V 6 bases short and J 4 bases short, with 10 bases between. The CDR3 is CASRRFGGNTIYF. DNA of the CDR3: TGTGCCAGCAGGCGGTTCGGCGGAAACACCATATATTTT.